This T cell receptor (beta chain) was sequenced during a study of shared clonotypes between healthy human individuals. CDR1 is LNHDA, CDR2 SQIVND, per germline (reference sequence). The CDR3 extends over 13 amino acids. Trimming removed 5 bases from V and 2 bases from J, with 9 bases in between. CD45RO-negative cells were positively selected for CCR7, leaving out terminally differentiated effector memory CD45RA+ cells. Deep-level assay runs were performed. Here immunoSEQ multiplex PCR was the method, and the copy in TCRdb shows in-frame clones only, minus some. The sample has more than 2 million clones, 80% to 95% seen once.

Sequencing was performed on naive CD8+ T cells from PBMCs. The source of this sequence is a man aged 18-30 years in good health. Some clones in this sample may be carry-over from other donors' samples. The genes are TRBV19 and TRBJ1-1; D not resolved. CDR3 in DNA: TGTGCCAGTAGTGGCGCCTTAAACACTGAAGCTTTCTTT. Residues: CASSGALNTEAFF.